This T cell receptor beta chain was retrieved from a study of vaccination and CD4 T cells after COVID-19 (dated by TCRdb to between 2021 and 2023). Concerning the study at large: Convalescent patients had a positive SARS-CoV-2 result on nasal swab PCR, and of these patients, fewer than ten had mild disease and one had severe disease. The spike-specific CD4+ TCR repertoire was compared before and after mRNA vaccination in about nine COVID-19 convalescent patients and a handful of infection-naive healthy vaccine recipients. As controls, cultures received a CEFX viral epitope pool (the positive control), an HIV-1 Nef peptide pool (the negative control), or no peptide at all. Participants got two doses of the Pfizer-BioNTech BNT162b2 vaccine (n=8) or two doses of the Moderna mRNA-1273 vaccine (n=2). Post-vaccine blood samples were collected a median of approximately eleven weeks after the second vaccine dose, ranging from roughly 13 to 250 days. Six males and four females were included in the convalescent cohort, with two Hispanic individuals, seven Caucasians, two Asians and one multiracial person represented. Culture stimuli were overlapping spike peptide pools from SARS-CoV-2 and from the common cold coronaviruses HCoV-NL63, HCoV-OC43 and HCoV-229E. Post-COVID blood samples were collected from convalescent patients a median of around 100 days after diagnosis, with a range of about 35 to 170 days.

The treatment or condition label, read with the paper, signifies: approximately nine-day PBMC culture with coronavirus spike peptide pools or control peptides (ViraFEST assay). The ViraFEST assay, used in the study, expanded antigen-specific T cells with peptide pools and then identified the expanded clonotypes through TCR sequencing. The positive SARS-CoV-2 PCR tests of the convalescent patients were dated from March to December 2020, before the Alpha, Beta and Delta variants emerged in the United States. Under 2.5 million PBMCs per well were cultured in IMDM with roughly 5.5% human AB serum and 8.5 to 10 IU/ml IL-2, plus 10 ug/ml peptide pools. On days 3 and 7, half of the culture medium was replaced with fresh IL-2-containing medium. After around 10 days of culture, CD4+ T cells were isolated by negative selection with the EasySep CD4+ T cell isolation kit. Ficoll-Paque Plus gradient centrifugation was used to isolate PBMCs from whole blood, and the isolated PBMCs were then either used fresh or cryopreserved at -140C. Triplicate wells were generally used for each culture condition.

General findings and caveats noted by the study authors: Relatively few convalescent patients were included in the study, and early timepoints after natural infection were not analyzed. Although the median number of SARS-CoV-2-reactive clonotypes went up from around 19 after infection to around 39 after vaccination, the increase was not significant. Nearly all vaccine-specific clones in convalescent patients (304 of 307) were mono-reactive for SARS-CoV-2 spike rather than cross-reactive with common cold coronaviruses. In convalescent patients, a median approximately 90% of post-vaccine SARS-CoV-2-reactive clones were detected only after vaccination, suggesting vaccine-specific priming.

Library generation was performed with PCR. TCR sequencing of DNA from cultured CD4+ T cells used the Oncomine TCR Beta short-read assay at the Johns Hopkins FTIC core. The QIAamp micro DNA kit was used to extract genomic DNA from the cultured CD4+ T cells. Oncomine TCR Beta libraries from cultured CD4+ T cells were pooled with unique dual indexes and sequenced on an Illumina iSeq 100. The study's processing was this. Non-productive sequences were filtered out, and CDR3s that did not start with C, did not end with F or W, or were shorter than 7 amino acids were discarded. Antigen-specific clonotypes were identified using the MANAFEST web application through comparison of peptide-stimulated wells with reference and other culture wells. To be called positive, a clone needed an FDR below 0.05, an odds ratio above 5, and a productive frequency above 0.1% in at least two of three replicate wells. A clonotype was classed as cross-reactive if the clonotype showed significant expansion both in SARS-CoV-2 spike wells and in at least one common cold coronavirus spike condition. Levenshtein distances (stringdist) and unrooted phylogenetic trees (ape) in R version 3.6.1 were used to assess CDR3 homology. TCRdb reran the public reads through fastp at Q25 and MiXCR, keeping productive beta chains. When rows share a CDR3 protein, they turn into one entry using the most common DNA and genes. The V and J calls and clone size are TCRdb's, not the authors'. The sample has more than 12,000 distinct CDR3 sequences on record, 50% to 65% of them singletons. About 4.2% of the sample lies in the top ten.

This clonotype was recorded a few times. Its antigen remains undetermined. No quality values exist for individual bases; no much larger clone is one base distant. For CDR1 and CDR2, the germline V gene lists KGHSH and LQKENI. From the cysteine through the phenylalanine, the CDR3 covers 15 amino acids. Of the read, only the CDR3 DNA is kept; its 45 bases are in frame from base 1. V sheds 0 bases and J sheds 5 bases, leaving 10 bases between their ends. This sequence was found in a human donor who had recovered from COVID-19. The source material was CD4+ T cells from blood, cultured in vitro, sampled before SARS-CoV-2 vaccination. This sequence uses TRBV18 and TRBJ2-2, with a tentative D gene TRBD2 over 5 matching bases. The DNA is as follows: TGTGCCAGCTCACCACCTTTTCCGGGGACCGGGGAGCTGTTTTTT. The encoded protein is CASSPPFPGTGELFF.